This entry lists 27 T cell receptor beta chains sequenced from one sample in a study of blood T cell repertoires in COVID-19. Clones were sequenced by immunoSEQ multiplex PCR, and TCRdb holds only the in-frame ones, with some missing. The sample yields 35,000 to 45,000 clones, about nine tenths seen once. Sequenced input: peripheral blood. Every receptor here comes from a man aged 60-69 years with acute or convalescent COVID-19.

This chain links TRBV28 with TRBJ1-2; the D gene is possibly TRBD1 (6 bases). Trimming took off 3 bases at V and 5 bases at J, with 16 bases between the two ends. Germline CDR1 reads MDHEN; CDR2 reads SYDVKM. The CDR3 runs 15 residues. In nucleotides, the CDR3 is TGTGCCAGCAGTTTGTATCCAGGGGTAGGTTATGGCTACACCTTC. It codes for CASSLYPGVGYGYTF.

The chain links TRBV28 to TRBJ2-1; a possible D gene is TRBD2 (6 bases). Germline lookup yields CDR1 MDHEN and CDR2 SYDVKM. This CDR3 comprises 15 residues. Between the trimmed V and J ends, which lost 2 bases and 7 bases, there was a span of 15 bases. The CDR3 sequence: CASSLQAPGGNEQFF. The CDR3 DNA sequence: TGTGCCAGCAGTTTACAGGCTCCCGGAGGGAATGAGCAGTTCTTC.

This rearrangement joins TRBV15 to TRBJ1-4, with D possibly TRBD1 on 6 matching bases. V was clipped by 6 bases and J by 7 bases, with 12 bases between them. Germline-derived CDR1 and CDR2 are LNHNV and YYDKDF (reference sequence). CDR3 size: 13 residues. CDR3 in DNA: TGTGCCACCAGACGGGGGGGCCTTGAAAAACTGTTTTTT. This sequence encodes CATRRGGLEKLFF.

The rearrangement uses TRBV29-1 and TRBJ2-1, with D maybe TRBD2 (7 bases). Trimming stripped 2 bases from V and 3 bases from J, with 11 bases between. The CDR3 loop spans 14 amino acids. Germline CDR1 is SQVTM and CDR2 is ANQGSEA. DNA of the CDR3: TGCAGCGTTGAAAGGGGGGGGCACTACAATGAGCAGTTCTTC. Protein sequence: CSVERGGHYNEQFF.

The J gene is TRBJ2-7, the V gene TRBV4-2; 10 nucleotides agree with TRBD2. Germline loops: CDR1 LGHNA, CDR2 YNFKEQ. The CDR3 loop spans 15 amino acids. The trim removed 2 bases at V and 5 bases at J, leaving 6 bases unmatched. The CDR3 is CASSQQPGLANEQYF. CDR3 in DNA: TGTGCCAGCAGCCAACAACCGGGACTAGCGAACGAGCAGTACTTC.

This clone occurred once. The V gene is TRBV14, the J gene TRBJ1-2; D call uncertain. Germline CDR1 reads SGHDN; CDR2 reads FVKESK. V lost 0 bases to trimming and J lost 7 bases, with 18 bases between them. The CDR3 is 16 amino acids. This chain's CDR3 is CASSQENPSWRAGYTF. In DNA form, the CDR3 reads TGTGCCAGCAGCCAAGAAAATCCTTCTTGGCGGGCTGGCTACACCTTC.

V and J are TRBV6-1 and TRBJ2-1, with TRBD1 matching 11 bases. Germline CDR1 reads MNHNS; CDR2 reads SASEGT. Losses at the gene ends were 4 bases for V and 6 bases for J; bases not matched to a gene: 11. The CDR3 is 17 residues long. The CDR3 region has the DNA TGTGCCAGCAGTGCCTTGGACAGGGGGCTTTTCGGCAATGAGCAGTTCTTC. Translated, it gives CASSALDRGLFGNEQFF.

This chain connects TRBV3-1 (or the pseudogene TRBV3-2) to TRBJ2-5, with TRBD2 matching 12 bases. The CDR3 totals 15 residues. Germline V gene lookup returns CDR1 LGHDT and CDR2 YNNKEL (reference sequence). V dropped 5 bases and J dropped 6; count of bases not matched to a gene: 7. CDR3 sequence (DNA): TGTGCCAGCAGCTCCCAGACTAGCGGGAGTCAGACCCAGTACTTC. This gives the protein CASSSQTSGSQTQYF.

The CDR3 here is CASSSDRDQPQHF. DNA of the CDR3: TGTGCCAGCAGCTCCGACAGGGACCAGCCCCAGCATTTT. The V gene is TRBV11-3, the J gene TRBJ1-5; 7 nucleotides agree with TRBD1. V was clipped by 4 bases and J by 7 bases; unmatched bases: 4. Per the germline V gene, CDR1 is SGHNT and CDR2 is YENEEA. CDR3 length equals 13 residues. Full variable domain (rest looked up from reference TRBV11-3 and TRBJ1-5): EAGVVQSPRYKIIEKKQPVAFWCNPISGHNTLYWYLQNLGQGPELLIRYENEEAVDDSQLPKDRFSAERLKGVDSTLKIQPAELGDSAVYLCASSSDRDQPQHFGDGTRLSIL.

The chain links TRBV3-1 (or the pseudogene TRBV3-2) to TRBJ2-2; possible D gene TRBD1, 5 bases. Trimming shortened V by 2 bases and J by 1 base, and 8 bases separated the two germline ends. CDR1 and CDR2 from the germline V gene are LGHDT and YNNKEL (reference sequence). The CDR3 loop spans 15 amino acids. The DNA of the CDR3 is TGTGCCAGCAGCCAACAGGGCATGAACACCGGGGAGCTGTTTTTT. This sequence encodes CASSQQGMNTGELFF.

This sequence joins TRBV5-6 and TRBJ2-7, with D perhaps TRBD2 (6 bases). Deletions cut 4 bases from V and 2 bases from J, with 19 bases between. Looked up from germline, CDR1 is SGHDT and CDR2 is YYEEEE. This CDR3 is 16 amino acids long. The CDR3 region is CASSAMIQGLPYEQYF. CDR3 sequence (DNA): TGTGCCAGCAGCGCCATGATCCAGGGACTCCCCTACGAGCAGTACTTC.

This chain links TRBV19 with TRBJ2-5, with a tentative D call TRBD2 (5 bases). This CDR3 has 14 residues. Trimming cost V 3 bases and J 1 base, with 9 bases left between them. Germline values: CDR1 LNHDA, CDR2 SQIVND (reference sequence). For the CDR3, the DNA is TGTGCCAGTAGTATCAACCGGGGCCAAGAGACCCAGTACTTC. Its translation is CASSINRGQETQYF.

The rearrangement links TRBV7-2 to TRBJ2-3, with D uncertain. V was clipped by 1 base and J by 6 bases, with 5 bases between them. The CDR3 is 12 amino acids. Germline lookup yields CDR1 SGHTA and CDR2 FQGNSA. As DNA, the CDR3 is TGTGCCAGCAGCTTAGACGGGGATACGCAGTATTTT. The encoded protein is CASSLDGDTQYF.

The chain has TRBV30 and TRBJ1-5, with D maybe TRBD1 (6 bases). Per germline, CDR1 GTSNPN and CDR2 SVGIG (reference sequence). This CDR3 region has 13 residues. Trimming stripped 2 bases from V and 8 bases from J, with 13 bases between. DNA of the CDR3: TGTGCCTGGAGTTCAGGGGCTGGGAAGCCCCAGCATTTT. Translating it yields CAWSSGAGKPQHF. Looking up the rest from reference TRBV30 and TRBJ1-5 gives the full variable domain: SQTIHQWPATLVQPVGSPLSLECTVEGTSNPNLYWYRQAAGRGLQLLFYSVGIGQISSEVPQNLSASRPQDRQFILSSKKLLLSDSGFYLCAWSSGAGKPQHFGDGTRLSIL.

The rearrangement uses TRBV9 and TRBJ2-7; 16 nucleotides align to TRBD2. The germline CDR1 and CDR2 sequences are SGDLS and YYNGEE. Germline trimming cut 2 bases from V and 3 bases from J; bases unmatched to any gene: 5. The CDR3 has 17 residues. The CDR3 sequence: CASSVGTSGRAFYEQYF. For the CDR3, the DNA is TGTGCCAGCAGCGTCGGGACTAGCGGGAGGGCCTTCTACGAGCAGTACTTC.

V gene TRBV6-5 combines with J gene TRBJ1-2, with D maybe TRBD1 (6 bases). Trimming stripped 2 bases from V and 5 bases from J, with 9 bases between. Germline lookup yields CDR1 MNHEY and CDR2 SVGAGI. The CDR3 runs to 13 residues. DNA of the CDR3: TGTGCCAGCAGTTACCTGACAGGATATGGCTACACCTTC. It codes for CASSYLTGYGYTF.

This chain links TRBV28 with TRBJ2-1; TRBD2 might be the D (5 bases). In germline, CDR1 is MDHEN, CDR2 SYDVKM. V was trimmed by 7 bases and J by 0 bases, leaving 16 bases between them. The CDR3 spans 16 residues. DNA of the CDR3: TGTGCCAGCAACATGGGCGCGGGTAGCTCCTACAATGAGCAGTTCTTC. It translates to CASNMGAGSSYNEQFF.

The V gene is TRBV12-3 or TRBV12-4, the J gene TRBJ2-3; D might be TRBD2 (5 bases). This CDR3 is built from 12 residues. V was trimmed by 3 bases and J by 7 bases, leaving 8 bases between them. For the CDR3, the DNA is TGTGCCAGCAGTTTCGAGCGGAATACGCAGTATTTT. Its protein is CASSFERNTQYF.

The chain links TRBV6-2 or TRBV6-3 to TRBJ1-2; D gene uncertain. CDR3 length equals 14 residues. The V and J ends lost 6 bases and 0 bases respectively, with 11 bases between them. CDR1 and CDR2 (germline): MNHEY, SVGEGT. The CDR3, as DNA: TGTGCCAGCAGCTCAAGAGTAGCTAACTATGGCTACACCTTC. Amino acids: CASSSRVANYGYTF.

This clone was recorded a few times. This sequence joins TRBV27 and TRBJ1-4; a weak D match, TRBD1 (6 bases). The CDR3 has 14 residues. V was trimmed by 5 bases and J by 10 bases, leaving 17 bases between them. CDR1 is MNHEY and CDR2 is SMNVEV in the germline V gene (reference sequence). CDR3 coding DNA: TGTGCCAGCAGTCACAAAAGGACAGCCGGAAAACTGTTTTTT. As protein: CASSHKRTAGKLFF.

The chain recombines TRBV19 with TRBJ1-2, with D unclear. The CDR3 runs 12 residues. CDR1 is LNHDA and CDR2 is SQIVND in the germline V gene (reference sequence). Trimming shortened V by 5 bases and J by 8 bases, and 12 bases separated the two germline ends. The CDR3 loop reads CASSLGVWGYTF. The DNA of the CDR3 is TGTGCCAGTAGTCTCGGAGTGTGGGGCTACACCTTC.

The genes are TRBV7-8 and TRBJ2-2, with TRBD2 matching 7 bases. Germline assignment: CDR1 SGHVS and CDR2 FQNEAQ. V gave up 0 bases and J gave up 6 bases; unmatched junction bases: 7. This CDR3 comprises 16 residues. The CDR3 region is CASSLASGIDAGELFF. The CDR3 nucleotides read TGTGCCAGCAGCTTAGCGAGCGGGATCGACGCCGGGGAGCTGTTTTTT.

The J gene is TRBJ2-1, the V gene TRBV30, with a weak D call TRBD2 (5 bases). With 2 bases removed from V and 1 base from J, the gap between germline ends came to 18 bases. This CDR3 contains 17 residues. Germline V gene sequence: CDR1 GTSNPN, CDR2 SVGIG (reference sequence). In DNA, the CDR3 is TGTGCCTGGAGTTCTAGCTATCCGGGCCCGTCCTACAATGAGCAGTTCTTC. Translation: CAWSSSYPGPSYNEQFF. The full variable domain, in which reference TRBV30 and TRBJ2-1 provide the parts outside the CDR3, is SQTIHQWPATLVQPVGSPLSLECTVEGTSNPNLYWYRQAAGRGLQLLFYSVGIGQISSEVPQNLSASRPQDRQFILSSKKLLLSDSGFYLCAWSSSYPGPSYNEQFFGPGTRLTVL.

The chain recombines TRBV30 with TRBJ2-2; D might be TRBD2 (5 bases). The germline V and J ends were trimmed by 3 bases and 4 bases, with 9 bases remaining between them. Germline-derived CDR1 and CDR2 are GTSNPN and SVGIG (reference sequence). The CDR3 runs 13 residues. The DNA of the CDR3 is TGTGCCTGGAGAAAGCGGAGCACCGGGGAGCTGTTTTTT. Translated: CAWRKRSTGELFF.

The chain couples TRBV19 to TRBJ2-5, with a weak D call TRBD1 (5 bases). Germline CDR1 LNHDA, CDR2 SQIVND (reference sequence). V was trimmed by 6 bases and J by 5 bases, leaving 16 bases between them. This CDR3 comprises 14 residues. The CDR3 DNA reads as TGTGCCAGTAGCCCAGGGATTTTGGGGGAGACCCAGTACTTC. It codes for CASSPGILGETQYF. Variable domain in full (rest from reference TRBV19 and TRBJ2-5): DGGITQSPKYLFRKEGQNVTLSCEQNLNHDAMYWYRQDPGQGLRLIYYSQIVNDFQKGDIAEGYSVSREKKESFPLTVTSAQKNPTAFYLCASSPGILGETQYFGPGTRLLVL.

This chain uses TRBV11-3 with TRBJ1-4; TRBD1 aligns across 10 bases. The ends lost 5 bases at V and 6 bases at J; junction bases unmatched: 6. This CDR3 comprises 15 residues. Germline assignment: CDR1 SGHNT and CDR2 YENEEA. The DNA for the CDR3 is TGTGCCAGCAGCCCACGACAGGGGGCGCATGAAAAACTGTTTTTT. Amino acids: CASSPRQGAHEKLFF.

J is TRBJ2-3 and V is TRBV9; TRBD2 might be the D (6 bases). CDR3 length: 15 amino acids. V was shortened by 0 bases and J by 3 bases, with 11 bases between the two germline ends. CDR1 SGDLS and CDR2 YYNGEE come from the germline V gene. CDR3 DNA: TGTGCCAGCAGCGTAGGGGGACTGGCTACAGATACGCAGTATTTT. It yields the protein CASSVGGLATDTQYF.